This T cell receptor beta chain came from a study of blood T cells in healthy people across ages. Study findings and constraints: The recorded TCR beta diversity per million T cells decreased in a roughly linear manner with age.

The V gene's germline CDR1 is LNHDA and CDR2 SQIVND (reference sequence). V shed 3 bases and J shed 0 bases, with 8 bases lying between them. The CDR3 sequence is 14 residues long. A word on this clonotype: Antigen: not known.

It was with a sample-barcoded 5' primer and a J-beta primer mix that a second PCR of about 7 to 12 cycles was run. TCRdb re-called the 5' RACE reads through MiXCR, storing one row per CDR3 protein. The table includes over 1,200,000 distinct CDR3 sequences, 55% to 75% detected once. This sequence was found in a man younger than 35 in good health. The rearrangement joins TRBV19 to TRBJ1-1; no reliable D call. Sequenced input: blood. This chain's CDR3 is CASSMIQLNTEAFF. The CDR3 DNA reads TGTGCCAGTAGTATGATCCAACTGAACACTGAAGCTTTCTTT.